Described below is a single TCR beta chain sequence and its context. As yet, its antigen is unknown. Exclusion of patients followed from uncontrolled infection, other autoimmune disease, pregnancy or lactation. Amplified regions were TCR beta CDR3 sequences from RNA transcripts. The study used the HTBI primer set for a first-round RT-PCR of the TCR CDR3. Each CDR3 protein gets one entry after TCRdb re-called the multiplex PCR reads with MiXCR. This table has 550,000 to 600,000 distinct CDR3 sequences, 46% appearing once. This CDR3 is built from 16 residues. V shed 0 bases and J shed 0 bases, with 9 bases lying between them. Germline-derived CDR1 and CDR2 are ENHRY and SYGVKD. This sample was taken from a study of T cells in Graves' hyperthyroidism and ophthalmopathy. Points from the study as a whole: Within blood appeared most thyroid clonotypes that had expanded above 0.001. Stable hyperthyroidism was told apart from ophthalmopathy by a model built on 13 V-J features.

The V gene is TRBV10-3, the J gene TRBJ1-5; D is unresolved. The sequencing sample was made of peripheral blood or thyroid tissue (not recorded which). The sequence derives from an adult woman with Graves' disease, either hyperthyroidism or ophthalmopathy (not recorded which). In nucleotides, the CDR3 is TGTGCCATCAGTGAGTCGAGGCTTGTTAGCAATCAGCCCCAGCATTTT. As protein: CAISESRLVSNQPQHF.